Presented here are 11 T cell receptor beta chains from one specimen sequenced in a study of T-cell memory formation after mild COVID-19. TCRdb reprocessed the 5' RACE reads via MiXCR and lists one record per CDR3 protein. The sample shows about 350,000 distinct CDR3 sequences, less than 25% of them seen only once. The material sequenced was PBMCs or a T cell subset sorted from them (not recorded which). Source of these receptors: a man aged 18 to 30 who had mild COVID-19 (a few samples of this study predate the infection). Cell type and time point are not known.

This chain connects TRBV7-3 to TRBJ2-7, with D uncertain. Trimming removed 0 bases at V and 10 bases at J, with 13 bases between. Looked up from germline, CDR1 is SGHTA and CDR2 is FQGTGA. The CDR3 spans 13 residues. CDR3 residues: CASSLTAGREQYV. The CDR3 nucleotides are TGTGCCAGCAGCTTAACCGCAGGTCGTGAACAGTACGTC.

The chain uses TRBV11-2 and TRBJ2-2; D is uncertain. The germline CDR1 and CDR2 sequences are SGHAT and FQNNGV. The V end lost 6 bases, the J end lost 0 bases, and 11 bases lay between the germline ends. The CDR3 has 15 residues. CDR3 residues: CASSSTRSNTGELFF. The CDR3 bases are TGTGCCAGCAGTTCTACTCGGTCGAACACCGGGGAGCTGTTTTTT. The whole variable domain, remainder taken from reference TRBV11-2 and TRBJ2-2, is EAGVAQSPRYKIIEKRQSVAFWCNPISGHATLYWYQQILGQGPKLLIQFQNNGVVDDSQLPKDRFSAERLKGVDSTLKIQPAKLEDSAVYLCASSSTRSNTGELFFGEGSRLTVL.

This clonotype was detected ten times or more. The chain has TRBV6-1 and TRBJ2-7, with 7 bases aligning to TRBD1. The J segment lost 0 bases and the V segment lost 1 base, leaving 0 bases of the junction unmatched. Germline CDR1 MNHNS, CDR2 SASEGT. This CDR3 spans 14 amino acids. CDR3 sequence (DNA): TGTGCCAGCAGTGAAGGGGACAGCTCCTACGAGCAGTACGTC. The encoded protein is CASSEGDSSYEQYV.

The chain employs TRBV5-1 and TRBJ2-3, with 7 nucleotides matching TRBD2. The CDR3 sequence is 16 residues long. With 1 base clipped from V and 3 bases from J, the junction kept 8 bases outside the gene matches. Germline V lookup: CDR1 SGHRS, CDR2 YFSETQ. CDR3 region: CASSLYLPGGTDTQYF. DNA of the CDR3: TGCGCCAGCAGCTTGTATCTCCCGGGGGGAACAGATACGCAGTATTTT.

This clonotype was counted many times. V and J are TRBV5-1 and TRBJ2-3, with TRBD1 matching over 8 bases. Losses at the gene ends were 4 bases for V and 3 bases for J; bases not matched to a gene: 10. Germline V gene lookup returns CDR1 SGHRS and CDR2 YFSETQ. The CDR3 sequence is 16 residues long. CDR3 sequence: CASSRTTGVVTDTQYF. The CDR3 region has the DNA TGCGCCAGCAGCCGAACGACAGGGGTTGTGACAGATACGCAGTATTTT.

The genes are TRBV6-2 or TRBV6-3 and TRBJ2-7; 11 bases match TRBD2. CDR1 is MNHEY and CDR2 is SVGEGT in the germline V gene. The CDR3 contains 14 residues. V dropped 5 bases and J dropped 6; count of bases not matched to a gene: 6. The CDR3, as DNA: TGTGCCAGCAGTCCGACTAGCGGGGAGGCCGAGCAGTACGTC. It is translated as CASSPTSGEAEQYV.

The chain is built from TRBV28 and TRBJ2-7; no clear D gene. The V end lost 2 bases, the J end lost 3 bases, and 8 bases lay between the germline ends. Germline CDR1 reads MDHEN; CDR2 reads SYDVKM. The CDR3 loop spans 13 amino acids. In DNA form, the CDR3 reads TGTGCCAGCAGTTTAGGGATCCACTACGAGCAGTACGTC. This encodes CASSLGIHYEQYV.

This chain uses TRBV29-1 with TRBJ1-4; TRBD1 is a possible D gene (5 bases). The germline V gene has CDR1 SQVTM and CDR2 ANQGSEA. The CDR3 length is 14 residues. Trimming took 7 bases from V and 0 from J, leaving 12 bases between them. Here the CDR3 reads CSASTATTNEKLFF. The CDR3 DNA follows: TGCAGCGCCTCGACAGCGACAACTAATGAAAAACTGTTTTTT.

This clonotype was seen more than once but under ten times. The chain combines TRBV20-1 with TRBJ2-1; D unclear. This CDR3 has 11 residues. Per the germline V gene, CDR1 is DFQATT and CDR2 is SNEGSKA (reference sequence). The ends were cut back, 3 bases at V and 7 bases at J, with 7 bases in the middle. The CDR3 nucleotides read TGCAGTGCTAGGGTAGTGAATGAGCAGTTCTTC. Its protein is CSARVVNEQFF.

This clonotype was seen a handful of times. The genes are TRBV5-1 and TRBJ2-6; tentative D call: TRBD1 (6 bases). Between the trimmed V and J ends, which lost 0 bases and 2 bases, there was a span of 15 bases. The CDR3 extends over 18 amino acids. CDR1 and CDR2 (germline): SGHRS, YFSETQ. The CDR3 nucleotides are TGCGCCAGCAGCTTGGCTGGGCAGGGGTCCCCTGGGGCCAACGTCCTGACTTTC. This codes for CASSLAGQGSPGANVLTF.

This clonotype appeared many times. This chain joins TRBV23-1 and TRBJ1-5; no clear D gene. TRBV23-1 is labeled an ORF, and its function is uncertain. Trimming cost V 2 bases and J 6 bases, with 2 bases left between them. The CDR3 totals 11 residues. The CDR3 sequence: CASSQGQPQHF. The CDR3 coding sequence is TGCGCCAGCAGTCAAGGTCAGCCCCAGCATTTT.